This T cell receptor beta chain was sequenced during a study of identical twins. In germline, CDR1 is MNHEY, CDR2 SMNVEV (reference sequence). The ends were cut back, 2 bases at V and 3 bases at J, with 13 bases in the middle. The CDR3 contains 15 residues. Study outcomes and limitations: Clonotypes of the beta chain that were abundant in cord blood carried fewer insertions (memory repertoires showed none).

Worth noting for this clonotype: The antigen remains unidentified.

Every donor was a healthy Caucasian. Unique molecular identifiers were in the cDNA, with template-switch universal primer binding. TCRdb itself ran the 5' RACE reads through MiXCR, one entry per CDR3 protein. Of some 660,000 distinct CDR3 sequences in the sample, less than 10% were seen once. The same data also went into a second study, on yellow fever vaccine responses in identical twins.

The rearrangement links TRBV27 to TRBJ2-5; the D gene is possibly TRBD2 (5 bases). Sequenced sample: PBMCs. The origin of this receptor is a woman between 18 and 30 years old in good health. The CDR3 spells CASSLTRSVEETQYF. The CDR3 nucleotides are TGTGCCAGCAGTTTAACTAGGTCGGTGGAAGAGACCCAGTACTTC.